Following are 30 T cell receptor beta chains from one sample sequenced in a study of blood T cells in healthy people across ages. A second PCR of about 7 to 11 cycles used a sample-barcoded 5' primer and a J-beta primer mix. TCRdb fed the 5' RACE reads into MiXCR, producing one record per CDR3 protein. The data contain around 650,000 distinct CDR3 sequences, around 38% of them singletons. Sequencing was performed on blood. The receptors were sampled from a man at least 80 years old in good health.

This clonotype was counted once. V usage is TRBV5-1 and J usage is TRBJ2-1; 9 bases match TRBD2. The CDR3 extends over 16 amino acids. Germline V gene sequence: CDR1 SGHRS, CDR2 YFSETQ. Unmatched junction bases numbered 10, after V lost 3 bases and J lost 6 bases. CDR3 residues: CASSWGAGGGANEQFF. The CDR3 DNA is TGCGCCAGCAGCTGGGGGGCCGGCGGGGGGGCCAATGAGCAGTTCTTC.

In nucleotides, the CDR3 is TGTGCCAGCGGGGAAGGACGGCGCAATCAGCCCCAGCATTTT. Amino acid sequence: CASGEGRRNQPQHF. This rearrangement joins TRBV27 to TRBJ1-5, with D unclear. V was pared by 8 bases and J by 2 bases, with 13 bases between. The CDR3 has 14 residues. Per the germline V gene, CDR1 is MNHEY and CDR2 is SMNVEV (reference sequence).

The CDR3, as DNA: TGCAGTGCTAGAGTGTCAGGACACCAGACCTACGAGCAGTACTTC. Residues: CSARVSGHQTYEQYF. This chain uses TRBV20-1 with TRBJ2-7; a weak D match, TRBD1 (5 bases). The CDR3 is made up of 15 amino acids. V was clipped by 1 base and J by 2 bases, with 15 bases between them. Germline V lookup: CDR1 DFQATT, CDR2 SNEGSKA (reference sequence).

Remarks on this clonotype: At one end, the junction sequence differs from germline, possibly due to a read error. This chain uses TRBV5-1 with TRBJ2-3, with TRBD2 as a possible D gene (5 bases). Germline lookup yields CDR1 SGHRS and CDR2 YFSETQ. The length of the CDR3 is 13 residues. The CDR3 DNA reads TGCTCCAGCAGCCCAGCCGGGGCAGATACGCAGTATTTT. It encodes CSSSPAGADTQYF.

This clonotype was counted at least ten times. This chain uses TRBV6-2 or TRBV6-3 with TRBJ2-5, with D perhaps TRBD2 (6 bases). This CDR3 comprises 17 residues. Germline lookup yields CDR1 MNHEY and CDR2 SVGEGT. Trimming took 4 bases from V and 0 from J, leaving 18 bases between them. CDR3 residues: CASSLASVAMYQETQYF. In nucleotides, the CDR3 is TGTGCCAGCAGTTTGGCTAGCGTGGCGATGTACCAAGAGACCCAGTACTTC.

This clonotype was seen once. This rearrangement joins TRBV6-5 to TRBJ2-7; D uncertain. CDR1 and CDR2 from the germline V gene are MNHEY and SVGAGI. Trimming left V 7 bases short and J 0 bases short, with 13 bases between. The CDR3 spans 14 residues. The CDR3 region has the DNA TGTGCCAGCAAGGAGACGGCGAACTCCTACGAGCAGTACTTC. Amino acid sequence: CASKETANSYEQYF.

The chain is built from TRBV20-1 and TRBJ2-6, with D tentatively TRBD1 or TRBD2 (5 bases each). Germline V gives CDR1 DFQATT, CDR2 SNEGSKA (reference sequence). V lost 6 bases and J 0 bases, leaving 18 bases between the germline ends. The CDR3 loop spans 17 amino acids. CDR3 loop: CSARDGRPYSGANVLTF. DNA for the CDR3: TGCAGTGCACGGGACGGCAGGCCCTACTCTGGGGCCAACGTCCTGACTTTC.

The genes are TRBV20-1 and TRBJ2-7, with 16 bases lining up with TRBD2. This CDR3 has 16 amino acids. Trimming took 3 bases from V and 6 from J; bases not matched to a gene: 8. The germline V gene encodes CDR1 DFQATT and CDR2 SNEGSKA (reference sequence). For the CDR3, the DNA is TGCAGTGCTAGGTTCATCGGGACTAGCGGGGGGGGCGAGCAGTACTTC. The encoded protein is CSARFIGTSGGGEQYF.

The chain employs TRBV6-5 and TRBJ1-4; perhaps TRBD1 as D (6 bases). The V end was cut by 2 bases, the J end by 8 bases, with 12 bases between. This CDR3 region has 14 residues. Germline assignment: CDR1 MNHEY and CDR2 SVGAGI. CDR3 protein: CASSYRTDREKLFF. CDR3 DNA: TGTGCCAGCAGTTACCGCACAGACAGGGAAAAACTGTTTTTT.

This clonotype was seen ten or more times. This may stem from a read error, because a much larger clone lies one nucleotide away. The rearrangement joins TRBV4-3 to TRBJ2-6; D possibly corresponds to TRBD2 (5 bases). The V and J ends lost 5 bases and 4 bases respectively, with 12 bases between them. The CDR3 has 15 amino acids. CDR1 is LGHNA, CDR2 YSLEER, per germline. CDR3 in DNA: TGCGCCAGCAGCTACGAGGGATTAGGGGCCAACGTCCTGACTTTC. This sequence encodes CASSYEGLGANVLTF.

The sample holds a few counts of this clonotype. The rearrangement uses TRBV5-1 and TRBJ2-7; D might be TRBD2 (6 bases). The V and J ends lost 0 bases and 3 bases respectively, with 13 bases between them. The CDR3 has 15 amino acids. CDR1 is SGHRS and CDR2 is YFSETQ in the germline V gene. CDR3 nucleotides: TGCGCCAGCAGCTTGGCCAGCGGGTTTGGCTACGAGCAGTACTTC. It yields the protein CASSLASGFGYEQYF.

V is TRBV10-2 and J is TRBJ1-6, with a tentative D call TRBD1 (5 bases). With 8 bases removed from V and 6 bases from J, the gap between germline ends came to 14 bases. The V gene's germline CDR1 is WSHSY and CDR2 SAAADI. The CDR3 spans 14 residues. The CDR3 nucleotides are TGCGCCAGCGAGTCAGAAGGGACTAATTCACCCCTCCACTTT. Translation gives CASESEGTNSPLHF.

CDR3 DNA: TGTGCCAGCTCAAGACAGGCCACCTCCTACGAGCAGTACTTC. Translation gives CASSRQATSYEQYF. This chain connects TRBV18 to TRBJ2-7, with D possibly being TRBD1 (6 bases). Trimming cost V 5 bases and J 0 bases, with 11 bases left between them. Per germline, CDR1 KGHSH and CDR2 LQKENI. There are 14 residues in the CDR3.

Comment on this clonotype: Germline and junction disagree at one end, which may indicate a read error. The chain couples TRBV4-2 to TRBJ1-2; the match to TRBD1 covers 7 bases. This CDR3 region has 16 residues. Germline values: CDR1 LGHNA, CDR2 YNFKEQ. DNA of the CDR3: TGTGCCAGCAGCCAAGATGAGGGGGCGGTAGACTATGGCTGCACCTTC. This codes for CASSQDEGAVDYGCTF.

This chain connects TRBV18 to TRBJ2-4; D is perhaps TRBD2 (5 bases). Germline CDR1 and CDR2: KGHSH and LQKENI. With 2 bases removed from V and 13 bases from J, the gap between germline ends came to 18 bases. This CDR3 region has 14 residues. The DNA of the CDR3 is TGTGCCAGCTCACCAAGAAGCCCCCCTGGGGAGCAGTACTTC. This gives the protein CASSPRSPPGEQYF. Looking up the rest from reference TRBV18 and TRBJ2-4 gives the full variable domain: NAGVMQNPRHLVRRRGQEARLRCSPMKGHSHVYWYRQLPEEGLKFMVYLQKENIIDESGMPKERFSAEFPKEGPSILRIQQVVRGDSAAYFCASSPRSPPGEQYFGAGTRLSVL.

There are a few counts of this clonotype. V and J are TRBV5-8 and TRBJ2-5, with D uncertain. V dropped 1 base and J dropped 11 bases, with 18 bases sitting between them. CDR3 size: 14 residues. The germline gives CDR1 SGHTS, CDR2 YDEGEE. The CDR3 protein is CASSLILKGNEQYF. The CDR3 bases are TGTGCCAGCAGCTTGATTCTTAAGGGAAATGAGCAGTACTTC.

The rearrangement uses TRBV7-2 and TRBJ1-2; D uncertain. The V gene lost 1 base and the J gene lost 0 bases, with 9 bases spanning the gap. CDR1 and CDR2 (germline): SGHTA, FQGNSA. The CDR3 runs to 15 residues. The CDR3 protein is CASSLGELSNYGYTF. The CDR3 DNA is TGTGCCAGCAGCTTAGGCGAGCTTTCTAACTATGGCTACACCTTC.

This clonotype appeared many times. The V call is TRBV29-1, the J call TRBJ2-3; D gene unclear. CDR3 size: 13 residues. Per germline, CDR1 SQVTM and CDR2 ANQGSEA. Trimming cost V 8 bases and J 2 bases, with 14 bases left between them. The CDR3 sequence is CSPKILNTDTQYF. The CDR3 nucleotides read TGCAGCCCCAAAATACTCAACACAGATACGCAGTATTTT.

In its sample, this clonotype was seen many times. J is TRBJ2-3 and V is TRBV7-2, with TRBD2 as a possible D gene (5 bases). CDR1 and CDR2 from the germline V gene are SGHTA and FQGNSA. Trimming pared 0 bases from V and 5 bases from J, leaving 9 bases between. The CDR3 is 14 residues long. CDR3 in DNA: TGTGCCAGCAGCTTAGCGGGAGCTGGAGATACGCAGTATTTT. This translates into CASSLAGAGDTQYF.

The chain couples TRBV11-3 to TRBJ2-1, with D perhaps matching TRBD1 or TRBD2 (6 bases each). Germline CDR1 and CDR2: SGHNT and YENEEA. The germline V and J ends were trimmed by 0 bases and 5 bases, with 11 bases remaining between them. There are 15 residues in the CDR3. The CDR3 region is CASSLEQGGNNEQFF. In nucleotides, the CDR3 is TGTGCCAGCAGCTTAGAACAGGGAGGAAACAATGAGCAGTTCTTC.

This clonotype was detected a few times. The chain links TRBV5-1 to TRBJ2-3; D is perhaps TRBD2 (6 bases). The germline V gene encodes CDR1 SGHRS and CDR2 YFSETQ. Trimming took off 6 bases at V and 2 bases at J, with 13 bases between the two ends. CDR3 length equals 14 residues. The CDR3 loop reads CASTTGGYTDTQYF. The CDR3 DNA reads TGCGCCAGCACCACTGGAGGGTACACAGATACGCAGTATTTT. Full variable domain (remainder filled in from reference TRBV5-1 and TRBJ2-3): KAGVTQTPRYLIKTRGQQVTLSCSPISGHRSVSWYQQTPGQGLQFLFEYFSETQRNKGNFPGRFSGRQFSNSRSEMNVSTLELGDSALYLCASTTGGYTDTQYFGPGTRLTVL.

This clonotype came up many times. The chain employs TRBV7-6 and TRBJ2-3, with 10 nucleotides matching TRBD2. This CDR3 spans 18 amino acids. V gave up 1 base and J gave up 4 bases; unmatched junction bases: 11. Germline CDR1 SGHVS, CDR2 FNYEAQ. The CDR3 DNA reads as TGTGCCAGCAGCTTAGTATCTAGCGGGGGCCCTAGGGCAGATACGCAGTATTTT. This sequence encodes CASSLVSSGGPRADTQYF.

The chain couples TRBV20-1 to TRBJ2-4; 13 bases line up with TRBD2. The J call may be in error: the DNA end matches TRBJ2-7 better. Germline assignment: CDR1 DFQATT and CDR2 SNEGSKA (reference sequence). The CDR3 has 13 amino acids. CDR3 sequence: CSARTSGRGEQYF. The CDR3 region has the DNA TGCAGTGCCAGGACTAGCGGGAGAGGCGAGCAGTACTTC.

This clonotype was found a few times. The V gene is TRBV2, the J gene TRBJ2-2; D is possibly TRBD1 (5 bases). Germline loops: CDR1 SNHLY, CDR2 FYNNEI. This CDR3 has 17 residues. V lost 2 bases and J lost 6, with 19 bases in between. CDR3 sequence (DNA): TGTGCCAGCAGTGAAATGGTCCCCCCAGGGTATGCCGGGGAGCTGTTTTTT. As protein: CASSEMVPPGYAGELFF.

The chain is built from TRBV4-3 and TRBJ2-7; D might be TRBD2 (6 bases). Germline V lookup: CDR1 LGHNA, CDR2 YSLEER. This CDR3 region has 13 residues. The V end lost 3 bases, the J end lost 7 bases, and 13 bases lay between the germline ends. The CDR3 bases are TGCGCCAGCAGCCAGCCGGGAGCCCGGGAGCAGTACTTC. Protein: CASSQPGAREQYF.

This clonotype was counted only a few times. V is TRBV3-1 and J is TRBJ2-3; no definite D call. Trimming left V 4 bases short and J 2 bases short, with 13 bases between. Germline loops: CDR1 LGHDT, CDR2 YNNKEL (reference sequence). This CDR3 has 15 residues. The chain's CDR3 is CASSPPGLITDTQYF. In DNA form, the CDR3 reads TGTGCCAGCAGCCCTCCGGGTCTTATCACAGATACGCAGTATTTT.

DNA for the CDR3: TGTGCCAGCTCACCAAGTCTAGCCGACTACAAAAATGAGCAGTTCTTC. Protein product: CASSPSLADYKNEQFF. The chain recombines TRBV18 with TRBJ2-1; a weak D match, TRBD2 (5 bases). The germline V gene encodes CDR1 KGHSH and CDR2 LQKENI. Trimming removed 2 bases from V and 7 bases from J, with 18 bases in between. There are 16 residues in the CDR3.

In its sample, this clonotype was seen a few times. CDR3 sequence reads: CSARPSRGGETQYF. The CDR3 bases are TGCAGTGCTAGACCGTCCAGGGGTGGGGAGACCCAGTACTTC. The V and J genes are TRBV20-1 and TRBJ2-5; perhaps TRBD1 as D (6 bases). The germline V gene encodes CDR1 DFQATT and CDR2 SNEGSKA (reference sequence). The length of the CDR3 is 14 residues. V dropped 2 bases and J dropped 5 bases, with 15 bases sitting between them.

This clonotype was recorded many times. In DNA form, the CDR3 reads TGTGCCAGCAGCCCCGGGGGGCCCAGAGAGACCCAGTACTTC. Its translation is CASSPGGPRETQYF. V is TRBV5-4 and J is TRBJ2-5; D possibly corresponds to TRBD2 (7 bases). Trimming removed 4 bases from V and 4 bases from J, with 14 bases in between. The CDR3 is 14 residues long. Germline V gene sequence: CDR1 SGHNT, CDR2 YYREEE (reference sequence).

The chain employs TRBV7-2 and TRBJ2-1, with D possibly matching TRBD1 (5 bases). V shed 1 base and J shed 12 bases, with 16 bases lying between them. CDR1 is SGHTA and CDR2 is FQGNSA in the germline V gene. The CDR3 has 14 amino acids. In DNA form, the CDR3 reads TGTGCCAGCAGCTTAGTACGTGGCAGGGATGGGCAGTTCTTC. As protein: CASSLVRGRDGQFF.